These 9 T cell receptor beta chains were sequenced from one sample in a study of cytomegalovirus exposure and HLA in healthy donors. The PCR employed 60 Vbeta primers together with 13 Jbeta primers. TCRdb's table, derived via immunoSEQ multiplex PCR, lists solely in-frame clones and lacks some. The sample lists 160,000 or so clones, around 77% occurring once. The sample comprised PBMCs. These receptors were obtained from a man between 60 and 70 years old in good health and CMV-seronegative.

The genes are TRBV7-2 and TRBJ2-5; 8 bases match TRBD1. The CDR3 contains 15 residues. V trimming: 4 bases; J trimming: 5 bases; junction bases outside the gene matches: 9. CDR1 and CDR2 from the germline V gene are SGHTA and FQGNSA. The CDR3: CASSSLGQGYETQYF. The CDR3, as DNA: TGTGCCAGCAGCTCCCTAGGACAGGGCTATGAGACCCAGTACTTC.

The V call is TRBV7-9, the J call TRBJ1-4, with 7 bases matching TRBD1. This CDR3 is 12 amino acids long. CDR1 is SEHNR, CDR2 FQNEAQ, per germline (reference sequence). The J segment lost 15 bases and the V segment lost 2 bases, leaving 6 bases of the junction unmatched. The CDR3 loop is CASSLTDREMFF. The CDR3, as DNA: TGTGCCAGCAGCTTAACCGACAGGGAGATGTTTTTT.

The chain joins TRBV2 to TRBJ2-7, with 7 bases matching TRBD2. The trim removed 10 bases at V and 4 bases at J, leaving 10 bases unmatched. Germline V gives CDR1 SNHLY, CDR2 FYNNEI. The CDR3 contains 13 residues. CDR3 nucleotide sequence: TGTGCCATTCCGGGAGGAACGAGGTACGAGCAGTACTTC. It encodes CAIPGGTRYEQYF.

A note on this clone: The junction shows a germline mismatch at one end, possibly a read error. The rearrangement links TRBV30 to TRBJ2-1, with 11 bases matching TRBD2. CDR3 size: 17 residues. The germline CDR1 and CDR2 sequences are GTSNPN and SVGIG (reference sequence). The CDR3 spells CAWSPGVAGGPYSEQFF. CDR3 nucleotide sequence: TGTGCCTGGAGTCCCGGAGTAGCGGGAGGGCCATACAGTGAGCAGTTCTTC.

The rearrangement uses TRBV13 and TRBJ2-5, with a possible D match to TRBD1 (5 bases). CDR3 length: 13 residues. V shed 2 bases and J shed 4 bases, with 8 bases lying between them. Germline loops: CDR1 PRHDT, CDR2 FYEKMQ (reference sequence). The CDR3 bases are TGTGCCAGCAGCTTAAGGGGCAGAGAGACCCAGTACTTC. It translates to CASSLRGRETQYF. Supplemented by reference TRBV13 and TRBJ2-5, the full variable domain reads AAGVIQSPRHLIKEKRETATLKCYPIPRHDTVYWYQQGPGQDPQFLISFYEKMQSDKGSIPDRFSAQQFSDYHSELNMSSLELGDSALYFCASSLRGRETQYFGPGTRLLVL.

This chain connects TRBV2 to TRBJ2-5, with D possibly matching TRBD1 (6 bases). CDR3 length: 15 amino acids. V lost 6 bases to trimming and J lost 5 bases, with 19 bases between them. In germline, CDR1 is SNHLY, CDR2 FYNNEI. The CDR3 here is CASRGLLGTMETQYF. The CDR3, as DNA: TGTGCCAGCAGAGGGCTACTGGGGACAATGGAGACCCAGTACTTC. The full variable domain, in which reference TRBV2 and TRBJ2-5 provide the parts outside the CDR3, is EPEVTQTPSHQVTQMGQEVILRCVPISNHLYFYWYRQILGQKVEFLVSFYNNEISEKSEIFDDQFSVERPDGSNFTLKIRSTKLEDSAMYFCASRGLLGTMETQYFGPGTRLLVL.

In this sample, this clone turned up once. The V gene is TRBV6-5, the J gene TRBJ1-1; no clear D. The germline V and J ends were trimmed by 0 bases and 1 base, with 6 bases remaining between them. The germline V gene has CDR1 MNHEY and CDR2 SVGAGI. The CDR3 contains 14 residues. The CDR3 protein is CASSYSAGNTEAFF. DNA of the CDR3: TGTGCCAGCAGTTACTCGGCAGGGAACACTGAAGCTTTCTTT.

CDR3 sequence: CASAGEYEQYF. For the CDR3, the DNA is TGCGCCAGCGCGGGGGAGTACGAGCAGTACTTC. This chain links TRBV5-1 with TRBJ2-7; 7 bases are shared with TRBD2. This CDR3 comprises 11 residues. The germline V gene has CDR1 SGHRS and CDR2 YFSETQ. V lost 7 bases, J lost 4 bases, and 2 bases stayed unmatched.

This chain connects TRBV18 to TRBJ2-4; TRBD1 might be the D (6 bases). Germline assignment: CDR1 KGHSH and CDR2 LQKENI. The V end lost 2 bases, the J end lost 1 base, and 12 bases lay between the germline ends. The CDR3 runs 16 residues. CDR3 residues: CASSPAGALAKNIQYF. The CDR3 DNA follows: TGTGCCAGCTCACCAGCAGGGGCGCTGGCCAAAAACATTCAGTACTTC. The whole variable domain, remainder taken from reference TRBV18 and TRBJ2-4, is NAGVMQNPRHLVRRRGQEARLRCSPMKGHSHVYWYRQLPEEGLKFMVYLQKENIIDESGMPKERFSAEFPKEGPSILRIQQVVRGDSAAYFCASSPAGALAKNIQYFGAGTRLSVL.